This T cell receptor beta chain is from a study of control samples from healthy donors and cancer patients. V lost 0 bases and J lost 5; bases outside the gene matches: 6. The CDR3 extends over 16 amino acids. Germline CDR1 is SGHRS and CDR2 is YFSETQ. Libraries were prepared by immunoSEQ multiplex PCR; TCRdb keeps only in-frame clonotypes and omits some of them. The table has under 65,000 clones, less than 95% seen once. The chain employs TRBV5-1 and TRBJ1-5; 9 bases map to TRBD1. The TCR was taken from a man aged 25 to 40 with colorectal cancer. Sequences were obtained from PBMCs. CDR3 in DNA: TGCGCCAGCAGCTTGGGCAGCGGACAGGGGCATCAGCCCCAGCATTTT. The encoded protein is CASSLGSGQGHQPQHF. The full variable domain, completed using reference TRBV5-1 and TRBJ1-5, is KAGVTQTPRYLIKTRGQQVTLSCSPISGHRSVSWYQQTPGQGLQFLFEYFSETQRNKGNFPGRFSGRQFSNSRSEMNVSTLELGDSALYLCASSLGSGQGHQPQHFGDGTRLSIL.